A single sample gave rise to the 29 T cell receptor beta chains below, sequenced in a study of blood T cell repertoires in COVID-19. Repertoires were generated with immunoSEQ multiplex PCR, while TCRdb's copy carries only in-frame clones and drops some. The table records about 230,000 clones, 65% to 90% of them present only once. Material for sequencing was peripheral blood. These TCRs come from a woman aged 45-65 years with acute or convalescent COVID-19.

As concerns this clone: The junction departs from germline at one end; a sequencing error may be responsible. The genes are TRBV2 and TRBJ2-5; D not resolved. The germline CDR1 and CDR2 sequences are SNHLY and FYNNEI. CDR3 length equals 10 residues. The CDR3 here is CASSEETQYF. The CDR3 bases are TGTGCCAGCAGCGAAGAGACCCAGTACTTC.

This chain joins TRBV29-1 and TRBJ2-1; unclear D gene. V dropped 6 bases and J dropped 8 bases, with 8 bases sitting between them. In germline, CDR1 is SQVTM, CDR2 ANQGSEA. The CDR3 has 10 residues. The CDR3 here is CSVTPDEQFF. As DNA, the CDR3 is TGCAGCGTGACTCCGGATGAGCAGTTCTTC.

The chain combines TRBV4-1 with TRBJ2-7; TRBD1 matches at 8 bases. CDR1 and CDR2 from the germline V gene are MGHRA and YSYEKL. The CDR3 contains 16 residues. The trim removed 2 bases at V and 5 bases at J, leaving 11 bases unmatched. The chain's CDR3 is CASSQLLRTGSNEQYF. The CDR3 nucleotides read TGCGCCAGCAGCCAACTTCTCAGGACAGGGAGCAACGAGCAGTACTTC.

The rearrangement joins TRBV5-1 to TRBJ1-2, with D perhaps TRBD1 (5 bases). V was cut by 0 bases and J by 3 bases, with 9 bases left in between. The CDR3 has 14 residues. CDR1 is SGHRS, CDR2 YFSETQ, per germline. As DNA, the CDR3 is TGCGCCAGCAGCTTGGCCCAGGGTGACTATGGCTACACCTTC. Translating it yields CASSLAQGDYGYTF.

The chain carries TRBV18 and TRBJ1-5; TRBD1 matches at 8 bases. The V and J ends lost 3 bases and 7 bases, in that order; junction bases with no gene match: 5. The CDR3 length is 14 residues. Germline V gene lookup returns CDR1 KGHSH and CDR2 LQKENI. DNA for the CDR3: TGTGCCAGCTCACCGGACAGGGTCGGACAGCCCCAGCATTTT. As protein: CASSPDRVGQPQHF.

The chain couples TRBV15 to TRBJ2-7; 14 nucleotides match TRBD2. V was clipped by 1 base and J by 3 bases; unmatched bases: 2. Looked up from germline, CDR1 is LNHNV and CDR2 is YYDKDF (reference sequence). The CDR3 length is 16 residues. The CDR3 loop reads CATSRGLAGGDYEQYF. Here the CDR3 DNA reads TGTGCCACCAGCAGAGGACTAGCGGGAGGGGACTACGAGCAGTACTTC.

The gene calls are TRBV30 and TRBJ2-7, with TRBD2 as a possible D gene (6 bases). CDR3 size: 14 residues. Germline V lookup: CDR1 GTSNPN, CDR2 SVGIG (reference sequence). V gave up 6 bases and J gave up 7 bases, with 22 bases separating them. CDR3 sequence: CACKYPGLLGEQYF. The DNA for the CDR3 is TGTGCCTGCAAATACCCGGGACTCCTCGGGGAGCAGTACTTC.

The rearrangement uses TRBV6-2 or TRBV6-3 and TRBJ1-3; D perhaps matches TRBD1 (6 bases). V was trimmed by 5 bases and J by 0 bases, leaving 11 bases between them. CDR1 MNHEY and CDR2 SVGEGT come from the germline V gene. The CDR3 contains 15 residues. The CDR3 DNA reads as TGTGCCAGCAGTGCAAGAGGGGGCTCTGGAAACACCATATATTTT. This codes for CASSARGGSGNTIYF.

The chain employs TRBV7-3 and TRBJ2-6, with 10 bases that match TRBD1. The CDR3 runs 16 residues. Unmatched junction bases numbered 5, after V lost 5 bases and J lost 4 bases. Germline CDR1 is SGHTA and CDR2 is FQGTGA. The CDR3: CASSVTGGVGANVLTF. The CDR3 DNA reads TGTGCCAGCAGCGTGACAGGGGGCGTCGGGGCCAACGTCCTGACTTTC.

This chain uses TRBV7-2 with TRBJ1-2, with 7 positions matching TRBD1. Germline-derived CDR1 and CDR2 are SGHTA and FQGNSA. Germline trimming cut 5 bases from V and 5 bases from J; bases unmatched to any gene: 5. The CDR3 loop spans 13 amino acids. The CDR3 region is CASSPGTEYGYTF. The CDR3 nucleotides read TGTGCCAGCAGCCCCGGGACAGAGTATGGCTACACCTTC.

The chain carries TRBV9 and TRBJ1-1; a possible D gene is TRBD1 (5 bases). The germline gives CDR1 SGDLS, CDR2 YYNGEE. The CDR3 length is 17 residues. Trimming shortened V by 0 bases and J by 3 bases, and 18 bases separated the two germline ends. The chain's CDR3 is CASSVDRLGGVDTEAFF. Written as DNA, the CDR3 is TGTGCCAGCAGCGTAGATCGGCTGGGAGGGGTCGACACTGAAGCTTTCTTT. The full variable domain, with the rest looked up from reference TRBV9 and TRBJ1-1, is DSGVTQTPKHLITATGQRVTLRCSPRSGDLSVYWYQQSLDQGLQFLIQYYNGEERAKGNILERFSAQQFPDLHSELNLSSLELGDSALYFCASSVDRLGGVDTEAFFGQGTRLTVV.

V gene TRBV27 combines with J gene TRBJ2-3, with 7 bases lining up with TRBD1. This CDR3 region has 13 residues. Germline CDR1 and CDR2: MNHEY and SMNVEV (reference sequence). The V segment lost 3 bases and the J segment 3 bases; nucleotides outside the gene matches: 0. CDR3 nucleotide sequence: TGTGCCAGCAGTTTCAGGGGGACAGATACGCAGTATTTT. Protein sequence: CASSFRGTDTQYF.

The CDR3 bases are TGTGCCAGCAGCTTGGTAGACAGGACTAGCACAGATACGCAGTATTTT. It codes for CASSLVDRTSTDTQYF. The genes are TRBV5-4 and TRBJ2-3, with a possible D match to TRBD1 (6 bases). Germline V gene sequence: CDR1 SGHNT, CDR2 YYREEE (reference sequence). V shed 0 bases and J shed 0 bases, with 11 bases lying between them. The CDR3 is made up of 16 amino acids.

The chain carries TRBV27 and TRBJ2-7; 7 nucleotides agree with TRBD2. This CDR3 spans 15 amino acids. Germline V gene lookup returns CDR1 MNHEY and CDR2 SMNVEV (reference sequence). The V gene end was trimmed by 2 bases and the J gene end by 0 bases; junction bases not matched to a gene: 4. CDR3 amino acids: CASSLLGRLSYEQYF. CDR3 coding DNA: TGTGCCAGCAGTTTACTCGGGAGGCTCTCCTACGAGCAGTACTTC.

V and J are TRBV6-6 and TRBJ1-1, with D maybe TRBD1 (5 bases). The CDR3 loop spans 11 amino acids. In germline, CDR1 is MNHNY, CDR2 SVGAGI (reference sequence). Trimming cost V 5 bases and J 8 bases, with 9 bases left between them. CDR3 nucleotides: TGTGCCAGCAGTACGGAGGGGGAAGCTTTCTTT. Its translation is CASSTEGEAFF.

V and J are TRBV29-1 and TRBJ1-2; TRBD1 might be the D (5 bases). There are 13 residues in the CDR3. Germline loops: CDR1 SQVTM, CDR2 ANQGSEA. V lost 3 bases to trimming and J lost 0 bases, with 8 bases between them. The CDR3 reads CSVDTGPNYGYTF. The CDR3, as DNA: TGCAGCGTTGATACAGGACCTAACTATGGCTACACCTTC.

This clone was picked up a small number of times. The chain recombines TRBV30 with TRBJ2-1; maybe TRBD2 (5 bases). The V end was cut by 3 bases, the J end by 15 bases, with 18 bases between. The V gene's germline CDR1 is GTSNPN and CDR2 SVGIG (reference sequence). This CDR3 is built from 12 residues. The CDR3 sequence is CAWRAGPSNPFF. CDR3 in DNA: TGTGCCTGGAGGGCGGGTCCGAGTAATCCGTTCTTC.

This clone has more than one count but fewer than ten. The rearrangement links TRBV18 to TRBJ2-3, with D maybe TRBD1 (6 bases). The CDR3 is 16 residues long. V dropped 2 bases and J dropped 0 bases, with 12 bases sitting between them. CDR1 is KGHSH and CDR2 is LQKENI in the germline V gene. CDR3 nucleotides: TGTGCCAGCTCACCAGAGACAGGCTCTAGCACAGATACGCAGTATTTT. Protein: CASSPETGSSTDTQYF.

DNA of the CDR3: TGTGCCAGCAGCCAATCCCCGGGACTAGCGGGAGGAGGCGGGGAGCTGTTTTTT. Translating it yields CASSQSPGLAGGGGELFF. The chain couples TRBV4-2 to TRBJ2-2; 15 positions match TRBD2. Germline-derived CDR1 and CDR2 are LGHNA and YNFKEQ. The CDR3 is 18 amino acids. Unmatched junction bases numbered 8, after V lost 2 bases and J lost 7 bases.

The chain uses TRBV2 and TRBJ2-7; tentatively, D is TRBD1 (6 bases). With 6 bases removed from V and 0 bases from J, the gap between germline ends came to 6 bases. CDR3 length equals 12 residues. Per the germline V gene, CDR1 is SNHLY and CDR2 is FYNNEI. CDR3 sequence: CASRQGSYEQYF. The CDR3 region has the DNA TGTGCCAGCAGACAGGGCTCCTACGAGCAGTACTTC.

The V and J genes are TRBV5-4 and TRBJ2-1, with TRBD2 matching over 13 bases. Germline V gene sequence: CDR1 SGHNT, CDR2 YYREEE (reference sequence). Trimming cost V 2 bases and J 8 bases; bases outside gene matches: 1. The CDR3 totals 14 residues. For the CDR3, the DNA is TGTGCCAGCAGCTTACTAGCGGGAGGGGATGAGCAGTTCTTC. It encodes CASSLLAGGDEQFF.

The chain couples TRBV5-4 to TRBJ2-1; 11 bases map to TRBD2. This CDR3 comprises 16 residues. Trimming at V came to 1 base and at J to 5 bases, leaving 5 bases not matched to a gene. The germline V gene has CDR1 SGHNT and CDR2 YYREEE (reference sequence). The CDR3: CASSLFSGGAHNEQFF. The CDR3 region has the DNA TGTGCCAGCAGCTTGTTTAGCGGGGGGGCCCACAATGAGCAGTTCTTC.

The V and J genes are TRBV5-1 and TRBJ1-6; 7 positions match TRBD1. The CDR3 spans 14 residues. After removal of 6 bases from V and 6 bases from J, the junction contained 6 bases not matched to a gene. Per the germline V gene, CDR1 is SGHRS and CDR2 is YFSETQ. The CDR3 is CASTSGTANSPLHF. For the CDR3, the DNA is TGCGCCAGCACCTCCGGGACAGCTAATTCACCCCTCCACTTT.

V is TRBV7-9 and J is TRBJ2-2, with D perhaps matching TRBD1 (5 bases). The CDR3 runs 14 residues. Trimming left V 5 bases short and J 4 bases short, with 11 bases between. The germline V gene encodes CDR1 SEHNR and CDR2 FQNEAQ (reference sequence). The CDR3 here is CASSRQGTTGELFF. The CDR3 DNA sequence: TGTGCCAGCAGCCGTCAGGGTACCACCGGGGAGCTGTTTTTT.

The chain links TRBV5-4 to TRBJ1-6; the D is unclear. Trimming took off 6 bases at V and 6 bases at J, with 13 bases between the two ends. This CDR3 has 14 residues. From germline, CDR1 is SGHNT and CDR2 YYREEE (reference sequence). The CDR3, as DNA: TGTGCCAGCAATTCGGCCAGGTCTAATTCACCCCTCCACTTT. Translation gives CASNSARSNSPLHF. The variable domain in full, completed from reference TRBV5-4 and TRBJ1-6, reads ETGVTQSPTHLIKTRGQQVTLRCSSQSGHNTVSWYQQALGQGPQFIFQYYREEENGRGNFPPRFSGLQFPNYSSELNVNALELDDSALYLCASNSARSNSPLHFGNGTRLTVT.

This clone showed up just once. The rearrangement uses TRBV19 and TRBJ2-7, with TRBD2 as a possible D gene (5 bases). The CDR3 sequence is 14 residues long. In germline, CDR1 is LNHDA, CDR2 SQIVND (reference sequence). The V end lost 3 bases, the J end lost 0 bases, and 9 bases lay between the germline ends. CDR3 nucleotides: TGTGCCAGTAGTATCGGGAAGAGCTCCTACGAGCAGTACTTC. It specifies CASSIGKSSYEQYF. The variable domain in full, with the rest retrieved from reference TRBV19 and TRBJ2-7, is DGGITQSPKYLFRKEGQNVTLSCEQNLNHDAMYWYRQDPGQGLRLIYYSQIVNDFQKGDIAEGYSVSREKKESFPLTVTSAQKNPTAFYLCASSIGKSSYEQYFGPGTRLTVT.

This chain connects TRBV6-5 to TRBJ2-1; TRBD2 might be the D (6 bases). Germline assignment: CDR1 MNHEY and CDR2 SVGAGI. The CDR3 is 16 amino acids. With 0 bases removed from V and 0 bases from J, the gap between germline ends came to 9 bases. Here the CDR3 reads CASSYSFGSSYNEQFF. The CDR3 DNA reads TGTGCCAGCAGTTACTCGTTCGGGAGCTCCTACAATGAGCAGTTCTTC.

The chain is built from TRBV28 and TRBJ1-5; D is undetermined. The V gene's germline CDR1 is MDHEN and CDR2 SYDVKM. V lost 6 bases and J lost 10, with 25 bases in between. The CDR3 loop spans 16 amino acids. The CDR3 nucleotides read TGTGCCAGCAGAGGATCGGTGGACTCGATGCGACGACCCCAGCATTTT. Translation: CASRGSVDSMRRPQHF.

This clone turned up a few times. The chain combines TRBV2 with TRBJ2-1, with D possibly being TRBD2 (6 bases). Germline CDR1 and CDR2: SNHLY and FYNNEI. The CDR3 runs to 14 residues. V was pared by 4 bases and J by 6 bases, with 13 bases between. The CDR3, as DNA: TGTGCCAGCAGTGTGTCTAGCGTAACCAATGAGCAGTTCTTC. This gives the protein CASSVSSVTNEQFF.